This entry lists 11 T cell receptor beta chains sequenced from one sample in a study of cytomegalovirus exposure and HLA in healthy donors. The PCR used 60 Vbeta and 13 Jbeta primers. The data were produced by immunoSEQ multiplex PCR, yet TCRdb's version contains in-frame clones alone and is incomplete. The data contain 150,000 to 200,000 clones, around 73% of them seen just once; the ten biggest clones take up over 2%. Sequencing input: PBMCs. These TCRs come from a man aged 55-75 years in good health and CMV-seronegative.

The rearrangement links TRBV5-4 to TRBJ1-2; 12 bases map to TRBD1. The CDR3 runs 15 residues. The germline CDR1 and CDR2 sequences are SGHNT and YYREEE (reference sequence). The ends lost 4 bases at V and 2 bases at J; junction bases unmatched: 3. Written as DNA, the CDR3 is TGTGCCAGCAGCCAGGGGACAGGGGGCAACTATGGCTACACCTTC. Protein sequence: CASSQGTGGNYGYTF.

The chain combines TRBV2 with TRBJ2-7, with D maybe TRBD1 (6 bases). Trimming cost V 7 bases and J 2 bases, with 9 bases left between them. This CDR3 is 12 amino acids long. From germline, CDR1 is SNHLY and CDR2 FYNNEI. CDR3 bases: TGTGCCAGCATCGGACAGACCTACGAGCAGTACTTC. It specifies CASIGQTYEQYF.

The genes are TRBV9 and TRBJ2-5; D possibly corresponds to TRBD2 (7 bases). The germline V gene has CDR1 SGDLS and CDR2 YYNGEE. The CDR3 sequence is 15 residues long. Trimming took 6 bases from V and 4 from J, leaving 19 bases between them. Here the CDR3 reads CASNPGYREGETQYF. Here the CDR3 DNA reads TGTGCCAGCAACCCAGGGTACAGGGAGGGAGAGACCCAGTACTTC.

The CDR3 nucleotides read TGTGCCTGGTCCTTTGGGGACTCTGGAAATGAGCAGTTCTTC. Translating it yields CAWSFGDSGNEQFF. The genes are TRBV30 and TRBJ2-1; tentatively, D is TRBD2 (6 bases). Germline V gene data show CDR1 as GTSNPN and CDR2 as SVGIG (reference sequence). The CDR3 sequence is 14 residues long. The V end was cut by 5 bases, the J end by 7 bases, with 18 bases between.

V usage is TRBV12-5 and J usage is TRBJ2-6, with a tentative D call TRBD1 (5 bases). V was cut by 6 bases and J by 0 bases, with 12 bases left in between. Germline values: CDR1 LGHNT, CDR2 FRNRAP. The CDR3 runs to 16 residues. CDR3 residues: CASGPQGPSGANVLTF. CDR3 coding DNA: TGTGCTAGTGGCCCCCAGGGTCCCTCTGGGGCCAACGTCCTGACTTTC.

The genes are TRBV5-5 and TRBJ2-3; D possibly corresponds to TRBD1 (6 bases). This CDR3 contains 14 residues. With 2 bases removed from V and 4 bases from J, the gap between germline ends came to 11 bases. Germline V CDR1 and CDR2: SGHKS, YYEKEE (reference sequence). Here the CDR3 DNA reads TGTGCCAGCAGCTTTGGGGGCGAGGCAGATACGCAGTATTTT. Its protein is CASSFGGEADTQYF.

The rearrangement joins TRBV9 to TRBJ2-1; 7 positions match TRBD2. V gave up 3 bases and J gave up 2 bases; unmatched junction bases: 2. CDR1 and CDR2 from the germline V gene are SGDLS and YYNGEE. This CDR3 is 14 amino acids long. DNA of the CDR3: TGTGCCAGCAGCGCGGGAGGTCCCTACAATGAGCAGTTCTTC. The encoded protein is CASSAGGPYNEQFF.

The V call is TRBV7-9, the J call TRBJ1-1, with TRBD1 identical over 9 bases. V lost 5 bases and J lost 4; bases outside the gene matches: 2. The germline V gene has CDR1 SEHNR and CDR2 FQNEAQ (reference sequence). The CDR3 runs to 13 residues. CDR3 region: CASSAGQGTEAFF. The CDR3 region has the DNA TGTGCCAGCAGCGCGGGACAGGGCACTGAAGCTTTCTTT.

J is TRBJ2-1 and V is TRBV15; 9 bases fit TRBD2. CDR1 and CDR2 from the germline V gene are LNHNV and YYDKDF (reference sequence). This CDR3 is built from 15 residues. V shed 5 bases, J shed 6 bases, and the junction held 8 bases outside the gene matches. The CDR3 is CATSLQREASNEQFF. The DNA for the CDR3 is TGTGCCACCAGCCTCCAGCGGGAGGCAAGCAATGAGCAGTTCTTC. Full variable domain (rest looked up from reference TRBV15 and TRBJ2-1): DAMVIQNPRYQVTQFGKPVTLSCSQTLNHNVMYWYQQKSSQAPKLLFHYYDKDFNNEADTPDNFQSRRPNTSFCFLDIRSPGLGDTAMYLCATSLQREASNEQFFGPGTRLTVL.

The rearrangement links TRBV4-2 to TRBJ2-1, with 11 bases aligning to TRBD2. With 1 base clipped from V and 2 bases from J, the junction kept 10 bases outside the gene matches. The CDR3 totals 19 residues. Germline values: CDR1 LGHNA, CDR2 YNFKEQ. The DNA of the CDR3 is TGTGCCAGCAGCCAAGGGACTAGCGGGTACCCGGGGGCCTACAATGAGCAGTTCTTC. Translating gives CASSQGTSGYPGAYNEQFF.

This clone was counted a single time. V gene TRBV15 combines with J gene TRBJ2-7; tentative D call: TRBD1 (6 bases). Germline CDR1 LNHNV, CDR2 YYDKDF (reference sequence). The V and J ends lost 3 bases and 5 bases respectively, with 11 bases between them. The CDR3 has 13 residues. CDR3 loop: CATSRTGPHEQYF. The DNA of the CDR3 is TGTGCCACCAGCAGGACAGGCCCCCACGAGCAGTACTTC. The full variable domain, rest sourced from reference TRBV15 and TRBJ2-7, is DAMVIQNPRYQVTQFGKPVTLSCSQTLNHNVMYWYQQKSSQAPKLLFHYYDKDFNNEADTPDNFQSRRPNTSFCFLDIRSPGLGDTAMYLCATSRTGPHEQYFGPGTRLTVT.